This T cell receptor beta chain comes out of a study of cytomegalovirus exposure and HLA in healthy donors. Findings of the study overall: The authors excluded some V segments, including TRBV6-2 and TRBV6-3, as indistinguishable. The study put 150 to 200 TCR beta chains on its list as cytomegalovirus-associated. Compared with the roughly 700-donor mean, an Asian-associated ancestry cluster reportedly had fewer N-insertions, according to a later analysis. As a later analysis showed, a missense DCLRE1C variant was linked to trimming of TCR beta V- and J-genes.

With regard to this clone: Its antigen is unidentified.

The CDR3 is made up of 14 amino acids. CDR1 and CDR2 from the germline V gene are MNHEY and SVGAGI. V was pared by 8 bases and J by 0 bases, with 6 bases of the junction left unmatched. PCR employed 60 Vbeta and 13 Jbeta primers. The method was immunoSEQ multiplex PCR; TCRdb's version includes in-frame clones alone and lacks a portion of them. The sample holds 60,000 to 70,000 clones, around 80% seen once. The J gene is TRBJ2-7, the V gene TRBV6-5, with 8 nucleotides matching TRBD2. This clonotype was obtained from a woman aged 30 to 39 in good health and CMV-seronegative. What was sequenced was PBMCs. The CDR3 DNA follows: TGTGCCAGCGGGCCGGCGGGGGGCTCCTACGAGCAGTACTTC. Translated, it gives CASGPAGGSYEQYF.